Listed below are T cell receptor beta chains from one sample, sequenced in a study of cytomegalovirus exposure and HLA in healthy donors. Using immunoSEQ multiplex PCR, the repertoire was profiled, and TCRdb retains in-frame clones only, with some absent. The sample lists 140,000 to 150,000 clones; more than 60% were seen once. Sequenced material: PBMCs. Source of these receptors: a male donor in good health and CMV-seronegative. The CDR3 runs from the conserved cysteine through the conserved F or W. The D gene is left open where the match is weak. Clone size is not always given. Where it is, it says once, few, many or a class for expanded clones.

j_gene: TRBJ2-6
abundance: -
d_gene: -
v_gene: TRBV18
CDR3nt: TGTGCCAGCTCACCGTTGACAGCCAGCTCTGGGGCCAACGTCCTGACTTTC
CDR3aa: CASSPLTASSGANVLTF

j_gene: TRBJ1-1
abundance: -
d_gene: -
v_gene: TRBV30
CDR3nt: TGTGCCTGGAGAAGGGGCAGGGACACTGAAGCTTTCTTT
CDR3aa: CAWRRGRDTEAFF

j_gene: TRBJ1-1
abundance: -
d_gene: -
v_gene: TRBV2
CDR3nt: TGTGCCAGCAGTTTCGACAGCATGAACACTGAAGCTTTCTTT
CDR3aa: CASSFDSMNTEAFF

j_gene: TRBJ1-2
abundance: -
d_gene: -
v_gene: TRBV21-1
CDR3nt: TGTGCCAGCAGCAAAGCGGGTTTCTGGACAGAGTATGCTAACTATGGCTACACCTTC
CDR3aa: CASSKAGFWTEYANYGYTF

j_gene: TRBJ2-7
abundance: few
d_gene: -
v_gene: TRBV5-5
CDR3nt: TGTGCCAGCAGCTTGGGACAGGTGGCTGGTCTCGACGAGCAGTACTTC
CDR3aa: CASSLGQVAGLDEQYF

j_gene: TRBJ2-1
abundance: -
d_gene: TRBD1
v_gene: TRBV25-1
CDR3nt: TGTGCCAGCAGTGCTACTAGAGGGACAGGTTGGGAGTTCTTC
CDR3aa: CASSATRGTGWEFF

j_gene: TRBJ2-5
abundance: -
d_gene: -
v_gene: TRBV29-1
CDR3nt: TGCAGCGTTGTAGACAGGTCACACCAAGAGACCCAGTACTTC
CDR3aa: CSVVDRSHQETQYF

j_gene: TRBJ2-7
abundance: -
d_gene: TRBD1
v_gene: TRBV29-1
CDR3nt: TGCAGCGCCCAGGACAGGGCGAGGGGTAACTACGAGCAGTACTTC
CDR3aa: CSAQDRARGNYEQYF

j_gene: TRBJ1-6
abundance: once
d_gene: TRBD1
v_gene: TRBV19
CDR3nt: TGTGCCAGTAGTATTACAGGGGTGGAGAATTCACCCCTCCACTTT
CDR3aa: CASSITGVENSPLHF

j_gene: TRBJ2-2
abundance: few
d_gene: TRBD1
v_gene: TRBV28
CDR3nt: TGTGCCAGCAGTTTATACGGGCTGTACAGGGGCATCGGAGAGCTGTTTTTT
CDR3aa: CASSLYGLYRGIGELFF

j_gene: TRBJ2-7
abundance: -
d_gene: -
v_gene: TRBV5-5
CDR3nt: TGTGCCAGCAGCTTAGTGGCCGCTGAAACCTACGAGCAGTACTTC
CDR3aa: CASSLVAAETYEQYF

j_gene: TRBJ1-2
abundance: -
d_gene: -
v_gene: TRBV29-1
CDR3nt: TGCAGCGTCTCGTGGGGGCAGGGCTATGGCTACACCTTC
CDR3aa: CSVSWGQGYGYTF

j_gene: TRBJ2-7
abundance: few
d_gene: TRBD1
v_gene: TRBV6-5
CDR3nt: TGTGCCAGCAGTTACAAGGACAGGTTTTCCTACGAGCAGTACTTC
CDR3aa: CASSYKDRFSYEQYF

j_gene: TRBJ1-3
abundance: few
d_gene: TRBD1
v_gene: TRBV4-1
CDR3nt: TGCGCCAGCAGCACTCGGACAGGGCTAGCCTCTGGAAACACCATATATTTT
CDR3aa: CASSTRTGLASGNTIYF

j_gene: TRBJ2-2
abundance: -
d_gene: TRBD2
v_gene: TRBV5-1
CDR3nt: TGCGCCAGCAGCTTACCGGGGGGGAACACCGGGGAGCTGTTTTTT
CDR3aa: CASSLPGGNTGELFF

j_gene: TRBJ1-1
abundance: once
d_gene: TRBD1
v_gene: TRBV19
CDR3nt: TGTGCCAGTAGTCAAGGGACAGTTGAAGCTTTCTTT
CDR3aa: CASSQGTVEAFF

j_gene: TRBJ1-2
abundance: -
d_gene: -
v_gene: TRBV7-6
CDR3nt: TGTGCCAGCAGCTTAGTTCAGAACTATGGCTACACCTTC
CDR3aa: CASSLVQNYGYTF

j_gene: TRBJ1-3
abundance: -
d_gene: -
v_gene: TRBV6-6
CDR3nt: TGTGCCAGCAGTTACAACCCAGGGGCCGGAAACACCATATATTTT
CDR3aa: CASSYNPGAGNTIYF

j_gene: TRBJ1-2
abundance: -
d_gene: -
v_gene: TRBV7-2
CDR3nt: TGTGCCAGCAGCAAAGACACGAACTATGGCTACACCTTC
CDR3aa: CASSKDTNYGYTF

j_gene: TRBJ1-4
abundance: -
d_gene: -
v_gene: TRBV7-2
CDR3nt: TGTGCCAGCAGTAGGGGGGGGAGTGAAAAACTGTTTTTT
CDR3aa: CASSRGGSEKLFF

j_gene: TRBJ2-7
abundance: -
d_gene: TRBD2
v_gene: TRBV4-2
CDR3nt: TGTGCCAGCAGCCACCTAACCAGGACTAGCCGGTCCTCCTACGAGCAGTACTTC
CDR3aa: CASSHLTRTSRSSYEQYF

j_gene: TRBJ1-1
abundance: -
d_gene: TRBD1
v_gene: TRBV15
CDR3nt: TGTGCCACCAGCAGAGGACTTTACAGGGGACGAGGACCTGAAGCTTTCTTT
CDR3aa: CATSRGLYRGRGPEAFF

j_gene: TRBJ2-1
abundance: -
d_gene: TRBD2
v_gene: TRBV28
CDR3nt: TGTGCCAGCAGTCCCTTCAGCGGGGGGAAAAAGAAGATCAATGAGCAGTTCTTC
CDR3aa: CASSPFSGGKKKINEQFF

j_gene: TRBJ2-5
abundance: -
d_gene: TRBD2
v_gene: TRBV5-4
CDR3nt: TGTGCCAGCAGCAGAGTAGCGGGGGGGCTGGAGACCCAGTACTTC
CDR3aa: CASSRVAGGLETQYF

j_gene: TRBJ2-1
abundance: -
d_gene: -
v_gene: TRBV6-5
CDR3nt: TGTGCCAGCAGTGAGACAACAGGGTATGAGCAGTTCTTC
CDR3aa: CASSETTGYEQFF

j_gene: TRBJ2-1
abundance: -
d_gene: -
v_gene: TRBV2
CDR3nt: TGTGCCAGCAGGGGAAAGTCGGGGTCTCACAATGAGCAGTTCTTC
CDR3aa: CASRGKSGSHNEQFF

j_gene: TRBJ1-3
abundance: -
d_gene: -
v_gene: TRBV5-1
CDR3nt: TGCGCCAGCAGCTTGGCCCCGCAGGGTACTGGAAACACCATATATTTT
CDR3aa: CASSLAPQGTGNTIYF

j_gene: TRBJ2-7
abundance: -
d_gene: -
v_gene: TRBV27
CDR3nt: TGTGCCAGCAGTTTATCGGGGGGGGCCGAGCAGTACTTC
CDR3aa: CASSLSGGAEQYF

j_gene: TRBJ1-1
abundance: -
d_gene: TRBD1
v_gene: TRBV11-2
CDR3nt: TGTGCCAGCAGCTTTTTTCTAGGGGGCGCAGGGAACACTGAAGCTTTCTTT
CDR3aa: CASSFFLGGAGNTEAFF

j_gene: TRBJ2-2
abundance: -
d_gene: TRBD1
v_gene: TRBV6-5
CDR3nt: TGTGCCAGCAGAAGGACAGGGGTCCGCACCGGGGAGCTGTTTTTT
CDR3aa: CASRRTGVRTGELFF

j_gene: TRBJ2-2
abundance: -
d_gene: -
v_gene: TRBV7-2
CDR3nt: TGTGCCAGCAGCCTACAGGGCCTACTGGACACCGGGGAGCTGTTTTTT
CDR3aa: CASSLQGLLDTGELFF

j_gene: TRBJ2-7
abundance: -
d_gene: -
v_gene: TRBV4-1
CDR3nt: TGCGCCAGCAGCCAAGTACCGGGACTGGGGAAATACGAGCAGTACTTC
CDR3aa: CASSQVPGLGKYEQYF

j_gene: TRBJ1-2
abundance: -
d_gene: -
v_gene: TRBV6-1
CDR3nt: TGTGCCAGCAGCTTGGGAGCTAACTATGGCTACCCCTTC
CDR3aa: CASSLGANYGYPF

j_gene: TRBJ1-1
abundance: -
d_gene: -
v_gene: TRBV15
CDR3nt: TGTGCCACCAGCAGAGATTATGTTTCGGGGGGCGAAGCTTTCTTT
CDR3aa: CATSRDYVSGGEAFF

j_gene: TRBJ1-2
abundance: -
d_gene: TRBD1
v_gene: TRBV7-9
CDR3nt: TGTGCCAGCAGAGAGACAGGGGGCGACTATGGCTACACCTTC
CDR3aa: CASRETGGDYGYTF

j_gene: TRBJ2-1
abundance: -
d_gene: -
v_gene: TRBV20-1
CDR3nt: TGCAGTGCCGGACACTACAATGAGCAGTTCTTC
CDR3aa: CSAGHYNEQFF

j_gene: TRBJ2-7
abundance: few
d_gene: TRBD2
v_gene: TRBV18
CDR3nt: TGTGCCAGCTCAGAAACCGGGACTAGCGAATACGAGCAGTACTTC
CDR3aa: CASSETGTSEYEQYF

j_gene: TRBJ1-2
abundance: once
d_gene: -
v_gene: TRBV9
CDR3nt: TGTGCCAGCAGCGTAGCACCAGATAAAGACTATGGCTACACCTTC
CDR3aa: CASSVAPDKDYGYTF

j_gene: TRBJ2-1
abundance: -
d_gene: TRBD2
v_gene: TRBV9
CDR3nt: TGTGCCAGCAGCACTAGCGGGGGATACAATGAGCAGTTCTTC
CDR3aa: CASSTSGGYNEQFF

j_gene: TRBJ1-4
abundance: -
d_gene: -
v_gene: TRBV6-5
CDR3nt: TGTGCCAGCAGAAAAACGGGGTGGTCGGCTGAAAAACTGTTTTTT
CDR3aa: CASRKTGWSAEKLFF

j_gene: TRBJ1-1
abundance: -
d_gene: TRBD1
v_gene: TRBV5-1
CDR3nt: TGCGCCAGCAGGGGGACAGGGGGCTGGACTGAAGCTTTCTTT
CDR3aa: CASRGTGGWTEAFF

j_gene: TRBJ1-3
abundance: -
d_gene: TRBD1
v_gene: TRBV18
CDR3nt: TGTGCCAGCTCACCCGTCGACAGGGACTCTGGAAACACCATATATTTT
CDR3aa: CASSPVDRDSGNTIYF

j_gene: TRBJ2-1
abundance: -
d_gene: TRBD1
v_gene: TRBV27
CDR3nt: TGTGCCAGCAGCACCGACAGGGACTCCTACAATGAGCAGTTCTTC
CDR3aa: CASSTDRDSYNEQFF

j_gene: TRBJ2-7
abundance: -
d_gene: -
v_gene: TRBV6-1
CDR3nt: TGTGCCAGCAGTGAGGTCAGTCTGCGGACACTTACCTACGAGCAGTACTTC
CDR3aa: CASSEVSLRTLTYEQYF

j_gene: TRBJ2-3
abundance: -
d_gene: TRBD2
v_gene: TRBV7-3
CDR3nt: TGTGCCAGCAGCTTATTCGGCGGGGGGGCTGGCACAGATACGCAGTATTTT
CDR3aa: CASSLFGGGAGTDTQYF

j_gene: TRBJ1-2
abundance: -
d_gene: -
v_gene: TRBV9
CDR3nt: TGTGCCAGCAGCCTCGGTTTGGAGGACTATGGCTACACCTTC
CDR3aa: CASSLGLEDYGYTF

j_gene: TRBJ2-1
abundance: few
d_gene: TRBD2
v_gene: TRBV7-2
CDR3nt: TGTGCCAGCAGCTTACCCGGAGGCCGGGGGGACAATGAGCAGTTCTTC
CDR3aa: CASSLPGGRGDNEQFF

j_gene: TRBJ2-1
abundance: -
d_gene: TRBD2
v_gene: TRBV7-3
CDR3nt: TGTGCCAGCAGCTTATCCCGGGGGGGGCACAATGAGCAGTTCTTC
CDR3aa: CASSLSRGGHNEQFF

j_gene: TRBJ1-5
abundance: -
d_gene: TRBD1
v_gene: TRBV10-3
CDR3nt: TGTGCCATCAGTGAGGGGGCGGACAGGGGCAATCAGCCCCAGCATTTT
CDR3aa: CAISEGADRGNQPQHF

j_gene: TRBJ1-3
abundance: -
d_gene: TRBD1
v_gene: TRBV5-4
CDR3nt: TGTGCCAGCAGCTTGGGACAGGGTGGAAACACCATATATTTT
CDR3aa: CASSLGQGGNTIYF

j_gene: TRBJ2-7
abundance: -
d_gene: TRBD1
v_gene: TRBV10-3
CDR3nt: TGTGCCATCAGTGAGCGTACCGGACAGGCCTCCTACGAGCAGTACTTC
CDR3aa: CAISERTGQASYEQYF

j_gene: TRBJ2-3
abundance: few
d_gene: TRBD2
v_gene: TRBV2
CDR3nt: TGTGCCAGCAGTGACTCAGGCGGGACTAGCGGGGGCACAGATACGCAGTATTTT
CDR3aa: CASSDSGGTSGGTDTQYF